Following are 11 T cell receptor beta chains from one sample sequenced in a study of cytomegalovirus exposure and HLA in healthy donors. PCR involved 60 Vbeta and 13 Jbeta primers. Here immunoSEQ multiplex PCR was the method, and the copy in TCRdb shows in-frame clones only, minus some. The sample records about 120,000 clones, about four fifths being singletons. The sample consisted of PBMCs. These receptors came from a woman aged 18-29 years in good health and CMV-seronegative.

The chain combines TRBV9 with TRBJ1-1; D is perhaps TRBD1 (5 bases). Deletions cut 3 bases from V and 2 bases from J, with 17 bases between. The length of the CDR3 is 16 residues. Germline V lookup: CDR1 SGDLS, CDR2 YYNGEE. The chain's CDR3 is CASSAGRLTANTEAFF. The CDR3 region has the DNA TGTGCCAGCAGCGCCGGTCGGTTGACAGCAAACACTGAAGCTTTCTTT. Based on the CDR3 plus reference TRBV9 and TRBJ1-1, the full variable domain is DSGVTQTPKHLITATGQRVTLRCSPRSGDLSVYWYQQSLDQGLQFLIQYYNGEERAKGNILERFSAQQFPDLHSELNLSSLELGDSALYFCASSAGRLTANTEAFFGQGTRLTVV.

The gene calls are TRBV15 and TRBJ1-4; D is unclear. The V end lost 3 bases, the J end lost 5 bases, and 13 bases lay between the germline ends. In germline, CDR1 is LNHNV, CDR2 YYDKDF (reference sequence). There are 15 residues in the CDR3. CDR3 residues: CATSSPIGNNEKLFF. The CDR3 DNA is TGTGCCACCAGCAGCCCGATCGGGAACAATGAAAAACTGTTTTTT.

The J gene is TRBJ1-3, the V gene TRBV5-1; possible D gene TRBD1, 5 bases. Trimming stripped 3 bases from V and 0 bases from J, with 19 bases between. Per germline, CDR1 SGHRS and CDR2 YFSETQ. The CDR3 totals 18 residues. The CDR3 bases are TGCGCCAGCAGCTCGATGGGGGGGGACGGTAGCTCTGGAAACACCATATATTTT. Protein sequence: CASSSMGGDGSSGNTIYF.

The V and J genes are TRBV10-2 and TRBJ2-1, with 10 positions matching TRBD1. Looked up from germline, CDR1 is WSHSY and CDR2 is SAAADI. J was trimmed by 8 bases and V by 3 bases; bases with no gene match: 1. CDR3 size: 13 residues. The CDR3 coding sequence is TGCGCCAGCAGTGAAGGGACAGGGGATGAGCAGTTCTTC. Translation: CASSEGTGDEQFF.

In its sample, this clone was seen a few times. The chain carries TRBV5-4 and TRBJ1-1; no reliable D call. The CDR3 sequence is 14 residues long. Germline CDR1 and CDR2: SGHNT and YYREEE (reference sequence). The germline V and J ends were trimmed by 3 bases and 1 base, with 10 bases remaining between them. CDR3 in amino acids: CASSYIVTNTEAFF. The DNA for the CDR3 is TGTGCCAGCAGCTACATTGTTACGAACACTGAAGCTTTCTTT.

This clone was seen just once. The germline gene is not matched at one end of the junction; a read error may be the cause. The chain employs TRBV7-9 and TRBJ2-5, with 7 bases that match TRBD1. CDR1 is SEHNR and CDR2 is FQNEAQ in the germline V gene (reference sequence). The CDR3 is 17 residues long. The CDR3 loop is CASSLAPGQAQQETQYF. For the CDR3, the DNA is TGTGCCAGCAGCCTAGCCCCTGGACAGGCCCAACAAGAGACCCAGTACTTC.

The V call is TRBV9, the J call TRBJ1-1; maybe TRBD1 (6 bases). The germline V gene encodes CDR1 SGDLS and CDR2 YYNGEE. V was clipped by 2 bases and J by 0 bases, with 8 bases between them. This CDR3 is 14 amino acids long. In DNA form, the CDR3 reads TGTGCCAGCAGCGTCGGACAGCTGAACACTGAAGCTTTCTTT. It specifies CASSVGQLNTEAFF. The full variable domain, its missing parts supplied by reference TRBV9 and TRBJ1-1, is DSGVTQTPKHLITATGQRVTLRCSPRSGDLSVYWYQQSLDQGLQFLIQYYNGEERAKGNILERFSAQQFPDLHSELNLSSLELGDSALYFCASSVGQLNTEAFFGQGTRLTVV.

The V and J genes are TRBV7-9 and TRBJ2-7; 7 bases are a match to TRBD2. The CDR3 consists of 16 residues. V lost 4 bases to trimming and J lost 2 bases; unmatched junction nucleotides: 11. In germline, CDR1 is SEHNR, CDR2 FQNEAQ (reference sequence). CDR3 region: CASSSPLRGGTYEQYF. As DNA, the CDR3 is TGTGCCAGCAGCTCCCCCTTACGCGGGGGAACCTACGAGCAGTACTTC.

The V gene is TRBV4-1, the J gene TRBJ1-2, with 7 bases identical to TRBD1. Trimming at V came to 1 base and at J to 8 bases, leaving 16 bases not matched to a gene. CDR1 MGHRA and CDR2 YSYEKL come from the germline V gene. The CDR3 length is 17 residues. CDR3 region: CASSQAGIQGDSEGYTF. In DNA, the CDR3 is TGCGCCAGCAGCCAAGCGGGTATTCAGGGGGACTCGGAAGGCTACACCTTC.

The chain links TRBV29-1 to TRBJ1-5, with 7 positions matching TRBD1. From germline, CDR1 is SQVTM and CDR2 ANQGSEA. The trim removed 6 bases at V and 5 bases at J, leaving 7 bases unmatched. The CDR3 sequence is 13 residues long. CDR3 DNA sequence: TGCAGCGTGAGAACAGGGGAGTATCAGCCCCAGCATTTT. Translating gives CSVRTGEYQPQHF.

The chain uses TRBV29-1 and TRBJ1-2; D is unclear. The germline gives CDR1 SQVTM, CDR2 ANQGSEA. The CDR3 is made up of 12 amino acids. V lost 5 bases to trimming and J lost 0 bases, with 7 bases between them. CDR3 sequence reads: CSVRSSNYGYTF. The CDR3 coding sequence is TGCAGCGTTAGAAGCTCTAACTATGGCTACACCTTC.